This T cell receptor (beta chain) was identified in a study of OX40 agonist ivuxolimab in advanced cancers. Study summary: Every 2 weeks, ivuxolimab was infused into the patients intravenously at between 0.01 and 10 mg/kg. Study-wide results and limits: Expanded peripheral T cell antigen specificity was not determined. On average, CD8+ T cells showed a greater number of expanded clones than CD4+.

Produced via immunoSEQ multiplex PCR; TCRdb's table is partial and in-frame only. This table has 96,000 or so clones, more than 80% appearing once. The CDR3 has 14 amino acids. V was cut by 2 bases and J by 0 bases, with 8 bases left in between. Germline V gene lookup returns CDR1 KGHSH and CDR2 LQKENI. Baseline was the first blood sampling point, followed by cycle 4 day 1 and cycle 7 day 1. In its sample, this clone was seen once. Its matching antigen is unknown. This material consisted of CD4+ or CD8+ T cells sorted from blood, taken in a trial of the OX40 agonist ivuxolimab. The chain recombines TRBV18 with TRBJ2-7, with D hard to call. The sequence was obtained from an adult with an advanced solid tumor such as melanoma, head and neck, liver or kidney cancer. This CDR3 is CASSPGAFSYEQYF. The CDR3 nucleotides read TGTGCCAGCTCACCAGGCGCGTTCTCCTACGAGCAGTACTTC.